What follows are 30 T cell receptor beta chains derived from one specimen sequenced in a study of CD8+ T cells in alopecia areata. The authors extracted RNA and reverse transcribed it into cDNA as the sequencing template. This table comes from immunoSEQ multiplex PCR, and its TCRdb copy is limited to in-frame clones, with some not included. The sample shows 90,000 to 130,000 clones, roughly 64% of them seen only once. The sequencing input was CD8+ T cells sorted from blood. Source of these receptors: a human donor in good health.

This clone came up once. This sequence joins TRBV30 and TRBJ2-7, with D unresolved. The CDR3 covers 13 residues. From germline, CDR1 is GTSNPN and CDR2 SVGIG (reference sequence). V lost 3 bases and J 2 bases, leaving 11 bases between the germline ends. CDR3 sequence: CAWRRTAAYEQYF. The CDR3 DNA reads TGTGCCTGGAGACGGACCGCGGCCTACGAGCAGTACTTC.

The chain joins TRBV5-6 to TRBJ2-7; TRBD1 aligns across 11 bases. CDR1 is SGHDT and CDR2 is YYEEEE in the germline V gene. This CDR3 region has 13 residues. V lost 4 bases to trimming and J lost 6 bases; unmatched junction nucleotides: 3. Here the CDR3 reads CASSQGTGGEQYF. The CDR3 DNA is TGTGCCAGCAGCCAAGGGACAGGGGGCGAGCAGTACTTC.

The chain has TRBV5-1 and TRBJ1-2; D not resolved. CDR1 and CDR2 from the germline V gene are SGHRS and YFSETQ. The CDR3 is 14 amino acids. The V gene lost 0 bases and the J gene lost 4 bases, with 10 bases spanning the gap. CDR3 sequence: CASSLGPGFYGYTF. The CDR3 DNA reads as TGCGCCAGCAGCTTGGGGCCAGGATTCTATGGCTACACCTTC.

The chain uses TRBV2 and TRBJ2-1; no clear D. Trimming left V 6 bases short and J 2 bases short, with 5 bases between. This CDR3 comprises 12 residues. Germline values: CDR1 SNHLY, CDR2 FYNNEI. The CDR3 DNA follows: TGTGCCAGCAGATTCGCCTACAATGAGCAGTTCTTC. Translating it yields CASRFAYNEQFF.

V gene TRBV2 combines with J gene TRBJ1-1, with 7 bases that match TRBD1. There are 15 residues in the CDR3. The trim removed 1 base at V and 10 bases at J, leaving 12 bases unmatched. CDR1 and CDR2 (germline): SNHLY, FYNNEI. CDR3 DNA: TGTGCCAGCAGTGAAGGGGACAGAACCAAAAAGGGAGCTTTCTTT. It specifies CASSEGDRTKKGAFF. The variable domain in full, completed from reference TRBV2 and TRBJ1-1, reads EPEVTQTPSHQVTQMGQEVILRCVPISNHLYFYWYRQILGQKVEFLVSFYNNEISEKSEIFDDQFSVERPDGSNFTLKIRSTKLEDSAMYFCASSEGDRTKKGAFFGQGTRLTVV.

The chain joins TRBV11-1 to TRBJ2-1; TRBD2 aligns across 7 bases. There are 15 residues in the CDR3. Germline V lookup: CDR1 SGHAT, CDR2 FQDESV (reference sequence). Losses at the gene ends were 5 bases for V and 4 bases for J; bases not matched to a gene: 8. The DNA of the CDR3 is TGTGCCAGCAGCCTACTAGCGACACAGTACAATGAGCAGTTCTTC. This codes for CASSLLATQYNEQFF.

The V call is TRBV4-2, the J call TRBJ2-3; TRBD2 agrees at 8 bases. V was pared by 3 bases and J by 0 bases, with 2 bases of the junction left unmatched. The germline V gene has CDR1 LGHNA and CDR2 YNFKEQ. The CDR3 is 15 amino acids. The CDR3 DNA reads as TGTGCCAGCAGCCAGGCGGGGGGCAGCACAGATACGCAGTATTTT. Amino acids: CASSQAGGSTDTQYF.

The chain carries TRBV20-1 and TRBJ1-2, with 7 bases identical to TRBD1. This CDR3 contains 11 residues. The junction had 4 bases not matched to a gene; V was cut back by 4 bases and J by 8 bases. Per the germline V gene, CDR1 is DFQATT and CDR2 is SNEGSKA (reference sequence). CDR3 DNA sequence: TGCAGTGCTATACCCAGGGGGGGCTACACCTTC. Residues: CSAIPRGGYTF.

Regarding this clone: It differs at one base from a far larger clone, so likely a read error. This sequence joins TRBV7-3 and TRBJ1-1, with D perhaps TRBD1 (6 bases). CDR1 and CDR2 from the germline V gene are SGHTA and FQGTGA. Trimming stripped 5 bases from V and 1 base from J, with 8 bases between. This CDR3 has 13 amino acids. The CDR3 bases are TGTGCCAGCAGCCTGACAGGGAACACTGAAGCTTTCTTT. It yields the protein CASSLTGNTEAFF.

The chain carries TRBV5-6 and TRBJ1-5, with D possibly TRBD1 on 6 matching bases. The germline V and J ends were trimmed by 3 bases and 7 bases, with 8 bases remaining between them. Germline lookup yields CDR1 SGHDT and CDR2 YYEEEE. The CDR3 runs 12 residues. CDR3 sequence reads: CASSSTGQPQHF. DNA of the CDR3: TGTGCCAGCAGCTCTACAGGGCAGCCCCAGCATTTT.

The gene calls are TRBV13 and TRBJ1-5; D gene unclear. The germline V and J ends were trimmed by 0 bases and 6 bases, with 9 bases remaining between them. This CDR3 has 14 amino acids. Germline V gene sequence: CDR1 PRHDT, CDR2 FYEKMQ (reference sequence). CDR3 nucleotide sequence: TGTGCCAGCAGCTTAGGCAGCTTGGGTCAGCCCCAGCATTTT. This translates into CASSLGSLGQPQHF.

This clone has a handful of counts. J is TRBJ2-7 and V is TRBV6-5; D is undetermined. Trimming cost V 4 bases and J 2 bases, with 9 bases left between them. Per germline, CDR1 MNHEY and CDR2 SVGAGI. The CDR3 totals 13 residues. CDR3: CASSLRVPYEQYF. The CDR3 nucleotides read TGTGCCAGCAGTTTACGGGTACCCTACGAGCAGTACTTC.

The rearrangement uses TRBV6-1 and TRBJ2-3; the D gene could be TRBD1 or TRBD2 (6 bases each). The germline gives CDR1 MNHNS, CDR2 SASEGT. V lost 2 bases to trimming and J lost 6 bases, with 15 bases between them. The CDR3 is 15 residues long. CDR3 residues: CASSELTGGPDTQYF. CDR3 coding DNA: TGTGCCAGCAGTGAATTGACCGGGGGCCCGGATACGCAGTATTTT.

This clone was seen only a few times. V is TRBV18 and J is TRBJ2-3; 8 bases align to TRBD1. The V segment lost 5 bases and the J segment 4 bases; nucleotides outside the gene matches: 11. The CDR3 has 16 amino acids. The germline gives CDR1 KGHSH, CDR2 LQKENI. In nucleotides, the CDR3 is TGTGCCAGCTCATCACAGGGGGAATACCCCCCAGATACGCAGTATTTT. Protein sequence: CASSSQGEYPPDTQYF.

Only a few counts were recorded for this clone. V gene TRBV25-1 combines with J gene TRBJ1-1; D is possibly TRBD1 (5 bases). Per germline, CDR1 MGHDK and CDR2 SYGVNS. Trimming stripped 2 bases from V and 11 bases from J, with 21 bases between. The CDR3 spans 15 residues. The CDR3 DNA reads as TGTGCCAGCAGTGAAAGGAGGTCCAGGGATAGTGAGGCTTTCTTT. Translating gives CASSERRSRDSEAFF.

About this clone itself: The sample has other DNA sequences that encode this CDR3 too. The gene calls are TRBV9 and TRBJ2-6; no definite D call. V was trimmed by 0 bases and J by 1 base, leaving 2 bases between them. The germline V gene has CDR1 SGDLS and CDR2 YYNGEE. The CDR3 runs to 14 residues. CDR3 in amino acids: CASSVESGANVLTF. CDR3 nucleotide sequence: TGTGCCAGCAGCGTAGAATCTGGGGCCAACGTCCTGACTTTC.

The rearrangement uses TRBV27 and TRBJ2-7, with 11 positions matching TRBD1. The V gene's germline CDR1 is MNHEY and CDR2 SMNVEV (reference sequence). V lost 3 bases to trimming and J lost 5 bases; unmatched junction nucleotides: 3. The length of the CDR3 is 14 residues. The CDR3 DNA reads TGTGCCAGCAGTTTCGGGACAGGGGGGCACGAGCAGTACTTC. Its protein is CASSFGTGGHEQYF.

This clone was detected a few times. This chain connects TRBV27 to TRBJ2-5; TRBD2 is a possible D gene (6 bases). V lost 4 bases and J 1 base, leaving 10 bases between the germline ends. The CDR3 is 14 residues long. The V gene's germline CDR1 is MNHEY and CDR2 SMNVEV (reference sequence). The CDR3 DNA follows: TGTGCCAGCAGTTACGGGAGTGCCCAAGAGACCCAGTACTTC. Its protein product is CASSYGSAQETQYF.

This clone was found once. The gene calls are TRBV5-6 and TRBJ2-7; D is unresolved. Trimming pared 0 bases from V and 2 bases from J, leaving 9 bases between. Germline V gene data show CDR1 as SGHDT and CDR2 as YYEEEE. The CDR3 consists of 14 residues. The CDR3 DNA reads TGTGCCAGCAGCTTGGAGTGGAAAACCTACGAGCAGTACTTC. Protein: CASSLEWKTYEQYF.

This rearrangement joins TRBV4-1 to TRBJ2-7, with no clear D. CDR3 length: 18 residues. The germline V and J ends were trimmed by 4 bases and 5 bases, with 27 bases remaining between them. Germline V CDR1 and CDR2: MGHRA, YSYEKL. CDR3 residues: CASSPHSTESPVRDEQYF. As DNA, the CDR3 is TGCGCCAGCAGCCCCCACTCTACAGAGTCTCCCGTCCGGGACGAGCAGTACTTC.

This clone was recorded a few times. The chain's CDR3 is CASSPGGGDEKLFF. CDR3 nucleotide sequence: TGTGCCAGCAGCCCCGGGGGAGGGGATGAAAAACTGTTTTTT. This chain links TRBV28 with TRBJ1-4; the D gene is possibly TRBD1 (5 bases). Germline V gene sequence: CDR1 MDHEN, CDR2 SYDVKM. The CDR3 contains 14 residues. Trimming took 6 bases from V and 6 from J, leaving 14 bases between them.

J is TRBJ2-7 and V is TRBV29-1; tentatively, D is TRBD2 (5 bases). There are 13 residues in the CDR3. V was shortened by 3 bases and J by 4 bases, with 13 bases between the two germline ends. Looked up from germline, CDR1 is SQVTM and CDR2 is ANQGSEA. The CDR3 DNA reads TGCAGCGTTGAGTCCCGGGAAGGGTACGAGCAGTACTTC. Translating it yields CSVESREGYEQYF.

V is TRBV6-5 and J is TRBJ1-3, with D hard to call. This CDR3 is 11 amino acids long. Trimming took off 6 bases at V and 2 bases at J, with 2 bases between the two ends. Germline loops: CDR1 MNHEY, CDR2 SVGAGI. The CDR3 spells CASRTGNTIYF. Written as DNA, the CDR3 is TGTGCCAGCAGAACTGGAAACACCATATATTTT.

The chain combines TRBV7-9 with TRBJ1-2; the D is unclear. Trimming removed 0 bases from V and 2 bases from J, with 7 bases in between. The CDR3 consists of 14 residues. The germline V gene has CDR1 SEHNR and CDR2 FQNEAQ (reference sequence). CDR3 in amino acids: CASSLAARNYGYTF. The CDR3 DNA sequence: TGTGCCAGCAGCTTAGCGGCACGGAACTATGGCTACACCTTC. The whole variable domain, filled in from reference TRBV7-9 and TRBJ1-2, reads DTGVSQNPRHKITKRGQNVTFRCDPISEHNRLYWYRQTLGQGPEFLTYFQNEAQLEKSRLLSDRFSAERPKGSFSTLEIQRTEQGDSAMYLCASSLAARNYGYTFGSGTRLTVV.

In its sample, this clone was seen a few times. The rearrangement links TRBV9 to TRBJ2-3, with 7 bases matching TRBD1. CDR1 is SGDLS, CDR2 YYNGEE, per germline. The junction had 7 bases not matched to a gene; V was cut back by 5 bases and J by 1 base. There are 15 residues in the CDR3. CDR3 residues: CASSIGGVGTDTQYF. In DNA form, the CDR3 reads TGTGCCAGCAGTATAGGGGGCGTTGGCACAGATACGCAGTATTTT.

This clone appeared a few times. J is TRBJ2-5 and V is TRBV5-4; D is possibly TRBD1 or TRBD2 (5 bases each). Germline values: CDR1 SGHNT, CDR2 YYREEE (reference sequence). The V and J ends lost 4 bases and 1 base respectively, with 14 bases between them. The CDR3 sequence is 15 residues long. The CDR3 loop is CASSQGGGGQETQYF. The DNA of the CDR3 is TGTGCCAGCAGCCAAGGAGGTGGGGGCCAAGAGACCCAGTACTTC.

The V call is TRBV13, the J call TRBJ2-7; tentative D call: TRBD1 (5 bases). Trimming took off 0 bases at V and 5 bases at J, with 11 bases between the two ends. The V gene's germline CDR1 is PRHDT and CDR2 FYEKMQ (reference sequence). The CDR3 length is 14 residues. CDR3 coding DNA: TGTGCCAGCAGCTTAGGAAGGGGTAGGGACGAGCAGTACTTC. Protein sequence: CASSLGRGRDEQYF.

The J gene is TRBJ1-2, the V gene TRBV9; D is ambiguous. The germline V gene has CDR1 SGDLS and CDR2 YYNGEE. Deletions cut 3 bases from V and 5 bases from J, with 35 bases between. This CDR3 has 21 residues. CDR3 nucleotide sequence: TGTGCCAGCAGCGGCCCAGTCCTCTACCTGTCCCCGTACGGTACACCATATGGCTACACCTTC. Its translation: CASSGPVLYLSPYGTPYGYTF.

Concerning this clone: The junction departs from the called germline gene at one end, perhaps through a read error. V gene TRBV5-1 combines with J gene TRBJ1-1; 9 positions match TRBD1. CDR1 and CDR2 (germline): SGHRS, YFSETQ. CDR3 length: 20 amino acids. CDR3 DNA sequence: TGCGCCAGCAGCTCAGATGGGACAGGGCCTCACCCGTGGGGGTGGACGCGTATGACATTT. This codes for CASSSDGTGPHPWGWTRMTF.

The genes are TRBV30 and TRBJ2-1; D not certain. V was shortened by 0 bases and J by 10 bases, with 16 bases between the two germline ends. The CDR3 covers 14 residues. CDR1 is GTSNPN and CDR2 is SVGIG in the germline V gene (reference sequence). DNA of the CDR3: TGTGCCTGGAGTGTAACCGCCGATGTAAGGGAGCAGTTCTTC. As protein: CAWSVTADVREQFF.